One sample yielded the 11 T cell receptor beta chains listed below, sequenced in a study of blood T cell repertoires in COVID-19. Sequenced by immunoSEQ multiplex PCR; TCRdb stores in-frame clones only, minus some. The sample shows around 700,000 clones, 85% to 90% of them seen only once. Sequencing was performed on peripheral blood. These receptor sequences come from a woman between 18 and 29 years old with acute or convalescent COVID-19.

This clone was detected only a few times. CDR3 in DNA: TGTGCCAGTAGTATAGAACCCGCGGTATCCTATGGCTACACCTTC. Protein: CASSIEPAVSYGYTF. The rearrangement uses TRBV19 and TRBJ1-2; D remains ambiguous. V lost 0 bases, J lost 4 bases, and 12 bases lay in between. In germline, CDR1 is LNHDA, CDR2 SQIVND (reference sequence). This CDR3 has 15 amino acids.

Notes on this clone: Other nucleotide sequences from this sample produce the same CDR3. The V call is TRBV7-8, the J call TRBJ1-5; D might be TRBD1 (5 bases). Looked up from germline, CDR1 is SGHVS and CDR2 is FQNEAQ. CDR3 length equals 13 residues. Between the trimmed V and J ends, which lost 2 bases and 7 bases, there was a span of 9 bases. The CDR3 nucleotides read TGTGCCAGCAGCTTACGGGGGGGACAGCCCCAGCATTTT. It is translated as CASSLRGGQPQHF.

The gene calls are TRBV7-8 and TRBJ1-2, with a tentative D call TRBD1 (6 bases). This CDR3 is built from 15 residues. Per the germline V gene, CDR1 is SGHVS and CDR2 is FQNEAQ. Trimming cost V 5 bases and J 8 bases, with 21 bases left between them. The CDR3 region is CASSPSVRRGNGYTF. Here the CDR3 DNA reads TGTGCCAGCAGCCCAAGTGTCCGCAGGGGAAACGGCTACACCTTC.

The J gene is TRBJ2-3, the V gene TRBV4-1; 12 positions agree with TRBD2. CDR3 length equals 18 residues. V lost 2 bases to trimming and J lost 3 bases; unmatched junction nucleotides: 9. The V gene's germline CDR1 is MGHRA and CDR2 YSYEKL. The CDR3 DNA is TGCGCCAGCAGCCAACAAAGACTACTAGCGGGGGGTACAGATACGCAGTATTTT. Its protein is CASSQQRLLAGGTDTQYF.

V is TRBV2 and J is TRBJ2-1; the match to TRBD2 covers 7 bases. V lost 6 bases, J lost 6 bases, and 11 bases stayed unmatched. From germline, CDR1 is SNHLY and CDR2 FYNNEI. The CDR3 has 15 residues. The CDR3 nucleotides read TGTGCCAGCAGGGCCTCTAGCGGCCCCCTCAATGAGCAGTTCTTC. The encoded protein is CASRASSGPLNEQFF. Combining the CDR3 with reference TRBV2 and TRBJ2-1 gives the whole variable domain EPEVTQTPSHQVTQMGQEVILRCVPISNHLYFYWYRQILGQKVEFLVSFYNNEISEKSEIFDDQFSVERPDGSNFTLKIRSTKLEDSAMYFCASRASSGPLNEQFFGPGTRLTVL.

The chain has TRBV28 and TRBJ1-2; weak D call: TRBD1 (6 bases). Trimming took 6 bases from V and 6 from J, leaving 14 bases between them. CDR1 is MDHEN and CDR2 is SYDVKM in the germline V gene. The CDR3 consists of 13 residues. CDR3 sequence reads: CASSTGWGHGYTF. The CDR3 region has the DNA TGTGCCAGCAGCACAGGGTGGGGGCATGGCTACACCTTC.

The CDR3 spells CASSLKLGANVLTF. The CDR3 region has the DNA TGTGCCAGCAGCCTAAAACTGGGGGCCAACGTCCTGACTTTC. The gene calls are TRBV7-3 and TRBJ2-6; D call uncertain. This CDR3 has 14 residues. Germline V gives CDR1 SGHTA, CDR2 FQGTGA. Trimming took 5 bases from V and 4 from J, leaving 9 bases between them. The complete variable domain, with remaining parts taken from reference TRBV7-3 and TRBJ2-6, reads GAGVSQTPSNKVTEKGKYVELRCDPISGHTALYWYRQSLGQGPEFLIYFQGTGAADDSGLPNDRFFAVRPEGSVSTLKIQRTERGDSAVYLCASSLKLGANVLTFGAGSRLTVL.

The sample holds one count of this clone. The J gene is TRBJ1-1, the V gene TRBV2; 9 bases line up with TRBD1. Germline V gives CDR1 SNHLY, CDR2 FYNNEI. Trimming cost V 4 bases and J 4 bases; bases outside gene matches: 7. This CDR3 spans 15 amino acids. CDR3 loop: CASSGRTGVGTEAFF. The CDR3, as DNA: TGTGCCAGCAGTGGGAGGACAGGGGTGGGCACTGAAGCTTTCTTT.

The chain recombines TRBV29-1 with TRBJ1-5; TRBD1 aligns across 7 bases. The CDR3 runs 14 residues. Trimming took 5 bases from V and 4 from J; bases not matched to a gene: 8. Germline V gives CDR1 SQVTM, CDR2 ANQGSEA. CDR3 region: CSVWSGGLNQPQHF. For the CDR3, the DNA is TGCAGCGTTTGGTCAGGGGGTTTAAATCAGCCCCAGCATTTT.

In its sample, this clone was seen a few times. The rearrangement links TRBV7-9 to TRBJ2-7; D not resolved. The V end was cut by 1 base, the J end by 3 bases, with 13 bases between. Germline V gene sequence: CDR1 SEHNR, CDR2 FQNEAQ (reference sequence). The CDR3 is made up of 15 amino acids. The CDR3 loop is CASSLESAVIYEQYF. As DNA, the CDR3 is TGTGCCAGCAGCTTAGAAAGCGCTGTTATCTACGAGCAGTACTTC.

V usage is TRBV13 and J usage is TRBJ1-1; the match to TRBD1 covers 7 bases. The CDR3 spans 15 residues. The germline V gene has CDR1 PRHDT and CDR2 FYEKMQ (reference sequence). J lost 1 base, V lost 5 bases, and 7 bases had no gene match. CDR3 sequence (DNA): TGTGCCAGCAGCCGGAGTGGGACAGCGAACACTGAAGCTTTCTTT. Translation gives CASSRSGTANTEAFF.